The 21 T cell receptor beta chains listed next were all sequenced from one sample in a study of blood T cells in healthy people across ages (dated by TCRdb to 2014 to 2015). Libraries were prepared through 5' RACE. For sequencing, an Illumina HiSeq 2500 was employed. A second PCR of about 6 to 11 cycles was performed with a sample-barcoded 5' primer and a J-beta primer mix. TCRdb's own reprocessing of the public reads used fastp at Q25 and MiXCR and kept productive beta chains. Each CDR3 protein appears once, grouped with its most common genes and DNA. Within this sample are around 1.5 million distinct CDR3 sequences, with roughly a third of them counted one time only. The ten largest clones capture 11% of the sample. The sequencing input was blood. The receptors come from a young woman in good health.

This clonotype was counted ten times or more. The chain uses TRBV29-1 and TRBJ2-7; D unresolved. CDR1 and CDR2 (germline): SQVTM, ANQGSEA. The CDR3 extends over 12 amino acids. The V gene lost 4 bases and the J gene lost 0 bases, with 7 bases spanning the gap. The CDR3 here is CSVAESSYEQYF. Written as DNA, the CDR3 is TGCAGCGTTGCTGAGAGCTCCTACGAGCAGTACTTC.

This clonotype has just one count. The J gene is TRBJ2-4, the V gene TRBV12-3 or TRBV12-4; TRBD2 agrees at 12 bases. The closer fit of TRBJ2-7 to the DNA end suggests the J call may be wrong. The CDR3 spans 19 residues. CDR3 DNA: TGTGCCAGCAGTTCCTCTAGCGGGAGGGCCTTAGGGGCCCCCTACGAGCAGTACTTC. Amino acids: CASSSSSGRALGAPYEQYF.

In this sample, this clonotype turned up many times. The chain couples TRBV4-2 to TRBJ2-7; D gene uncertain. Trimming removed 0 bases at V and 0 bases at J, with 12 bases between. The CDR3 consists of 16 residues. CDR1 LGHNA and CDR2 YNFKEQ come from the germline V gene. CDR3 DNA sequence: TGTGCCAGCAGCCAAGAACGGAGCCACAGCTCCTACGAGCAGTACTTC. Its translation is CASSQERSHSSYEQYF.

This clonotype was seen many times. The chain recombines TRBV29-1 with TRBJ2-1, with no clear D. The germline V gene has CDR1 SQVTM and CDR2 ANQGSEA. The germline V and J ends were trimmed by 0 bases and 7 bases, with 4 bases remaining between them. The CDR3 has 11 amino acids. The CDR3, as DNA: TGCAGCGTTGAAGATAGAAATGAGCAGTTCTTC. Translation gives CSVEDRNEQFF.

There are a few counts of this clonotype. The V call is TRBV7-9, the J call TRBJ2-2, with 11 nucleotides matching TRBD2. Germline V gene lookup returns CDR1 SEHNR and CDR2 FQNEAQ (reference sequence). This CDR3 contains 15 residues. Unmatched junction bases numbered 0, after V lost 2 bases and J lost 4 bases. CDR3 coding DNA: TGTGCCAGCAGCTTAACTAGCGGGAGCACCGGGGAGCTGTTTTTT. Encoded protein: CASSLTSGSTGELFF.

Notes on this clonotype: Likely a read error: the CDR3 ends without its conserved phenylalanine or tryptophan. The gene calls are TRBV6-1 and TRBJ2-1; maybe TRBD2 (6 bases). Trimming stripped 2 bases from V and 6 bases from J, with 17 bases between. This CDR3 has 16 residues. Germline V gene sequence: CDR1 MNHNS, CDR2 SASEGT. The CDR3 here is CASSELGTVAANEQFV. The CDR3 region has the DNA TGTGCCAGCAGTGAACTTGGAACTGTAGCGGCCAATGAGCAGTTCGTC.

Points on this clonotype: A read error may account for a junction end that differs from germline. V gene TRBV27 combines with J gene TRBJ1-1; D is possibly TRBD1 (5 bases). CDR3 length: 14 residues. Germline V gene lookup returns CDR1 MNHEY and CDR2 SMNVEV (reference sequence). This CDR3 reads CAGSLEGWGTEAFF. CDR3 nucleotides: TGTGCCGGCAGTTTAGAGGGGTGGGGCACTGAAGCTTTCTTT.

This clonotype has at least ten counts. The rearrangement joins TRBV4-1 to TRBJ2-7; D remains unclear. The CDR3 has 13 amino acids. CDR1 and CDR2 from the germline V gene are MGHRA and YSYEKL. Trimming took off 0 bases at V and 8 bases at J, with 11 bases between the two ends. The CDR3, as DNA: TGCGCCAGCAGCCAAGATCTCCCAGGCCAGCAGTACTTC. Residues: CASSQDLPGQQYF.

V gene TRBV20-1 combines with J gene TRBJ2-6; no clear D gene. The CDR3 consists of 12 residues. V dropped 4 bases and J dropped 2 bases, with 3 bases sitting between them. The germline V gene has CDR1 DFQATT and CDR2 SNEGSKA (reference sequence). The CDR3 DNA follows: TGCAGTGCTATTCCTGGGGCCAACGTCCTGACTTTC. This translates into CSAIPGANVLTF.

The J gene is TRBJ2-7, the V gene TRBV5-1; D not resolved. CDR1 is SGHRS and CDR2 is YFSETQ in the germline V gene. Between the trimmed V and J ends, which lost 0 bases and 0 bases, there was a span of 10 bases. There are 15 residues in the CDR3. CDR3 nucleotide sequence: TGCGCCAGCAGCTTGGCCAGGAGCAACTCCTACGAGCAGTACTTC. Amino acid sequence: CASSLARSNSYEQYF.

The J gene is TRBJ2-5, the V gene TRBV2; tentative D call: TRBD1 (6 bases). With the DNA end fitting TRBJ2-7 better, the J assignment may be wrong. The CDR3 is made up of 13 amino acids. The germline gives CDR1 SNHLY, CDR2 FYNNEI. The CDR3 is CASTKDRTYEQYF. In DNA form, the CDR3 reads TGTGCCAGCACTAAAGACAGGACATACGAGCAGTACTTC.

Turning to this clonotype: An end of the junction differs from the germline gene, which may be a read error. The chain employs TRBV9 and TRBJ2-1, with 9 bases lining up with TRBD2. The germline V gene has CDR1 SGDLS and CDR2 YYNGEE. CDR3 length: 18 residues. In DNA, the CDR3 is TGTGCCAGCAACGTAGCTCCCCAAACTAGCGGGCAGTACAATGAGCAGTTCTTC. Translating gives CASNVAPQTSGQYNEQFF.

CDR3 nucleotide sequence: TGCAGTGCTAGAGAACGGACCACAAACATTCAGTACTTC. This codes for CSARERTTNIQYF. The genes are TRBV20-1 and TRBJ2-4; D is unclear. Germline V gene lookup returns CDR1 DFQATT and CDR2 SNEGSKA (reference sequence). V lost 0 bases and J lost 6, with 9 bases in between. The CDR3 sequence is 13 residues long.

V and J are TRBV6-6 and TRBJ1-4; no firm D call. The V end was cut by 2 bases, the J end by 4 bases, with 11 bases between. This CDR3 has 15 residues. Germline V gene lookup returns CDR1 MNHNY and CDR2 SVGAGI (reference sequence). The CDR3 reads CASSYTKRVNEKLFF. DNA for the CDR3: TGTGCCAGCAGTTACACGAAGAGGGTTAATGAAAAACTGTTTTTT.

On this clonotype itself: The germline gene is not matched at one end of the junction; a read error may be the cause. The chain has TRBV20-1 and TRBJ1-2; perhaps TRBD1 as D (5 bases). Germline V gene sequence: CDR1 DFQATT, CDR2 SNEGSKA (reference sequence). The CDR3 runs 12 residues. The CDR3 nucleotides read TGTAGTGCGAAAGGGACGGCCTATGGCTACACCTTC. It codes for CSAKGTAYGYTF.

The sample holds many counts of this clonotype. This rearrangement joins TRBV6-6 to TRBJ2-5; D gene uncertain. The length of the CDR3 is 14 residues. The V and J ends lost 5 bases and 1 base respectively, with 11 bases between them. The germline V gene has CDR1 MNHNY and CDR2 SVGAGI (reference sequence). The CDR3 region is CASSPVATQETQYF. CDR3 nucleotide sequence: TGTGCCAGCAGTCCGGTCGCGACCCAAGAGACCCAGTACTTC.

This chain links TRBV7-7 with TRBJ1-1; D call uncertain. CDR1 and CDR2 (germline): SSHAT, FNYEAQ (reference sequence). V gave up 5 bases and J gave up 10 bases, with 14 bases separating them. The CDR3 runs to 12 residues. The CDR3 is CASSLPSVGAFF. Written as DNA, the CDR3 is TGTGCCAGCAGCCTCCCCTCGGTAGGAGCTTTCTTT.

Remarks on this clonotype: This may arise from a read error, as a much more abundant clone is one base away. CDR3 DNA sequence: TGTGCCAGCAGCTTATATGTCGGTCAGTTCCAAGAGACCCGGTACTTC. Translating gives CASSLYVGQFQETRYF. The chain links TRBV7-9 to TRBJ2-7, with D uncertain. The CDR3 loop spans 16 amino acids. Germline values: CDR1 SEHNR, CDR2 FQNEAQ (reference sequence). The V end was cut by 2 bases, the J end by 12 bases, with 26 bases between.

This clonotype was seen a single time. The V call is TRBV15, the J call TRBJ1-1; D is possibly TRBD1 (5 bases). Per the germline V gene, CDR1 is LNHNV and CDR2 is YYDKDF (reference sequence). Trimming took 2 bases from V and 6 from J, leaving 22 bases between them. The CDR3 contains 17 residues. The CDR3 protein is CATSRTSGLKSGAEAFF. The CDR3 bases are TGTGCCACCAGCAGAACCTCGGGGCTAAAGTCAGGCGCTGAAGCTTTCTTT.

The CDR3 sequence is CAISATGYEGRFF. CDR3 DNA sequence: TGTGCCATCAGTGCGACAGGCTACGAGGGGCGGTTCTTC. V and J are TRBV10-3 and TRBJ2-1, with D maybe TRBD1 (6 bases). Germline V CDR1 and CDR2: ENHRY, SYGVKD. The V end lost 4 bases, the J end lost 15 bases, and 19 bases lay between the germline ends. There are 13 residues in the CDR3.

With respect to this clonotype: This may come from a read error, since a much larger clone is one base off. J is TRBJ2-1 and V is TRBV7-2; 7 bases are a match to TRBD2. Germline V gene data show CDR1 as SGHTA and CDR2 as FQGNSA. With V trimmed by 0 bases and J by 8 bases, 16 bases remained unmatched. The CDR3 extends over 18 amino acids. The chain's CDR3 is CASSLARIGLADLHEQFF. In nucleotides, the CDR3 is TGTGCCAGCAGCTTAGCGCGGATCGGGCTAGCGGATTTGCATGAGCAGTTCTTC.